The 16 T cell receptor beta chains below were found in one sample sequenced in a study of blood T cells in healthy people across ages. The second PCR ran roughly 7 to 11 cycles with a sample-barcoded 5' primer and J-beta primers. TCRdb fed the 5' RACE reads into MiXCR, producing one record per CDR3 protein. The repertoire holds around 1,900,000 distinct CDR3 sequences, with 39% as singletons. The sample taken for sequencing was blood. The receptors originated from a human donor in good health.

This chain joins TRBV7-2 and TRBJ2-3; D might be TRBD2 (6 bases). This CDR3 is 15 amino acids long. Germline V CDR1 and CDR2: SGHTA, FQGNSA. The V gene lost 1 base and the J gene lost 1 base, with 9 bases spanning the gap. The CDR3 loop reads CASSLVWGGTDTQYF. The CDR3 DNA reads as TGTGCCAGCAGCTTAGTGTGGGGGGGCACAGATACGCAGTATTTT.

This sequence joins TRBV11-2 and TRBJ2-1; TRBD2 agrees at 11 bases. The V gene end was trimmed by 5 bases and the J gene end by 9 bases; junction bases not matched to a gene: 9. The CDR3 has 15 residues. From germline, CDR1 is SGHAT and CDR2 FQNNGV. DNA of the CDR3: TGTGCCAGCAGCCCTACGGTAGCGGGGGGGGCTGAGCAGTTCTTC. Translation gives CASSPTVAGGAEQFF.

The rearrangement uses TRBV28 and TRBJ1-4; TRBD1 is a possible D gene (5 bases). Germline values: CDR1 MDHEN, CDR2 SYDVKM. The CDR3 is 16 amino acids. Trimming took 6 bases from V and 6 from J, leaving 20 bases between them. CDR3 DNA: TGTGCCAGCAGCAAGTATTTGCGGGGGACTGATGAAAAACTGTTTTTT. Its translation is CASSKYLRGTDEKLFF.

This chain links TRBV6-5 with TRBJ1-5, with 11 bases fitting TRBD1. This CDR3 comprises 17 residues. The J segment lost 4 bases and the V segment lost 0 bases, leaving 5 bases of the junction unmatched. Per the germline V gene, CDR1 is MNHEY and CDR2 is SVGAGI. The CDR3 region is CASSYSRTGGRNQPQHF. As DNA, the CDR3 is TGTGCCAGCAGTTACTCGAGGACAGGGGGCAGAAATCAGCCCCAGCATTTT.

In this sample, this clonotype turned up once. The chain recombines TRBV2 with TRBJ2-7; D call uncertain. The end of the DNA is better explained by TRBJ2-5, so the J call may be wrong. This CDR3 contains 12 residues. Germline CDR1 and CDR2: SNHLY and FYNNEI. The CDR3 here is CASSLSYGTQYF. The CDR3 nucleotides read TGTGCCAGCAGCCTCTCATACGGGACCCAGTACTTC.

The chain joins TRBV5-6 to TRBJ2-1, with TRBD1 identical over 7 bases. CDR3 size: 12 residues. Germline CDR1 reads SGHDT; CDR2 reads YYEEEE. J was trimmed by 14 bases and V by 4 bases; bases with no gene match: 9. CDR3 sequence reads: CASSHETGREFF. The CDR3 nucleotides are TGTGCCAGCAGCCATGAGACAGGGCGGGAGTTCTTC.

The rearrangement links TRBV11-2 to TRBJ1-1, with a possible D match to TRBD1 (5 bases). The germline V gene has CDR1 SGHAT and CDR2 FQNNGV. The CDR3 is made up of 15 amino acids. V was clipped by 4 bases and J by 2 bases, with 14 bases between them. The CDR3: CASSWAGGLNTEAFF. In DNA, the CDR3 is TGTGCCAGCAGCTGGGCTGGGGGTCTCAACACTGAAGCTTTCTTT.

This chain joins TRBV20-1 and TRBJ1-2; D not certain. Germline CDR1 is DFQATT and CDR2 is SNEGSKA (reference sequence). V lost 6 bases to trimming and J lost 3 bases, with 11 bases between them. The CDR3 length is 12 residues. The CDR3 protein is CSARTADYGYTF. The CDR3, as DNA: TGCAGTGCCAGGACGGCAGACTATGGCTACACCTTC.

This clonotype showed up just a few times. The rearrangement uses TRBV7-9 and TRBJ2-3; unclear D gene. V lost 2 bases and J lost 0, with 12 bases in between. Germline lookup yields CDR1 SEHNR and CDR2 FQNEAQ (reference sequence). CDR3 size: 16 residues. The CDR3 DNA follows: TGTGCCAGCAGCTTATGGCTGAGGCTAAGCACAGATACGCAGTATTTT. Residues: CASSLWLRLSTDTQYF.

The rearrangement links TRBV7-2 to TRBJ2-5; 14 bases align to TRBD2. CDR1 is SGHTA and CDR2 is FQGNSA in the germline V gene. This CDR3 contains 17 residues. The trim removed 5 bases at V and 4 bases at J, leaving 9 bases unmatched. In DNA, the CDR3 is TGTGCCAGCAGCAGAACTGGGACTAGCGGGGGCCCAGAGACCCAGTACTTC. This translates into CASSRTGTSGGPETQYF. The full variable domain, in which reference TRBV7-2 and TRBJ2-5 provide the parts outside the CDR3, is GAGVSQSPSNKVTEKGKDVELRCDPISGHTALYWYRQSLGQGLEFLIYFQGNSAPDKSGLPSDRFSAERTGGSVSTLTIQRTQQEDSAVYLCASSRTGTSGGPETQYFGPGTRLLVL.

V is TRBV7-6 and J is TRBJ2-7; 8 positions match TRBD2. Germline values: CDR1 SGHVS, CDR2 FNYEAQ. The junction had 13 bases not matched to a gene; V was cut back by 0 bases and J by 3 bases. The CDR3 contains 18 residues. CDR3 amino acids: CASSLAPDSGVPIYEQYF. The DNA for the CDR3 is TGTGCCAGCAGCTTAGCGCCGGATAGCGGGGTGCCAATCTACGAGCAGTACTTC.

Only a few counts were recorded for this clonotype. The V and J genes are TRBV7-2 and TRBJ2-7, with D tentatively TRBD1 or TRBD2 (5 bases each). V lost 4 bases to trimming and J lost 0 bases, with 16 bases between them. The CDR3 has 16 residues. Germline V lookup: CDR1 SGHTA, CDR2 FQGNSA. CDR3 coding DNA: TGTGCCAGCAGCTCTGGCAGGGCAGGGAGCTCCTACGAGCAGTACTTC. Its protein is CASSSGRAGSSYEQYF.

This clonotype was seen a handful of times. The chain has TRBV5-1 and TRBJ2-4; D may be TRBD2 (5 bases). This CDR3 has 14 residues. Germline V gives CDR1 SGHRS, CDR2 YFSETQ. Between the trimmed V and J ends, which lost 2 bases and 13 bases, there was a span of 19 bases. The CDR3 coding sequence is TGCGCCAGCAGCTTCGGGGATTTGGGTCGTGAGCAGTACTTC. It is translated as CASSFGDLGREQYF.

This clonotype was counted between two and nine times. A read error may be the cause here, since a much bigger clone is one base away. The rearrangement links TRBV7-3 to TRBJ2-3, with a possible D match to TRBD2 (5 bases). Germline V lookup: CDR1 SGHTA, CDR2 FQGTGA. The CDR3 covers 13 residues. The CDR3, as DNA: TGTGTCAGCAGCCCTACCGGGGCAGATACGCAGTATTTT. Protein sequence: CVSSPTGADTQYF.

The V call is TRBV2, the J call TRBJ2-3; 10 nucleotides match TRBD2. This CDR3 region has 14 residues. Per germline, CDR1 SNHLY and CDR2 FYNNEI. The V gene end was trimmed by 7 bases and the J gene end by 3 bases; junction bases not matched to a gene: 4. Here the CDR3 DNA reads TGTGCCAGCACAGGACTAGCGGTTACAGATACGCAGTATTTT. Amino acid sequence: CASTGLAVTDTQYF.

This clonotype appeared a single time. The chain has TRBV5-1 and TRBJ2-1, with a weak D call TRBD2 (6 bases). This CDR3 is 14 amino acids long. With 5 bases removed from V and 8 bases from J, the gap between germline ends came to 17 bases. Per germline, CDR1 SGHRS and CDR2 YFSETQ. The CDR3: CASSSTGVSDEQFF. The CDR3 DNA is TGCGCCAGCAGTTCCACGGGGGTGAGCGATGAGCAGTTCTTC.